These T cell receptor beta chains were read from a single sample in a study of regulatory T cells in long-lasting Graves disease. TCRdb passed the multiplex PCR reads through MiXCR, listing each CDR3 protein once. The table shows under 450,000 distinct CDR3 sequences, with under 20% occurring only once. These records were also assigned to another study, of T cells in Graves' hyperthyroidism and ophthalmopathy.

The specimen comprised peripheral blood mononuclear cells (PBMCs), sampled at new diagnosis, from a patient treated with antithyroid drugs. Receptors originate from a woman younger than 35 with Graves disease. Each CDR3 is given with its conserved first and last residue. D genes are given only for firm matches. Clone size, where shown, is once, few, many, or a class for clones that have expanded.

TRBV29-1,many,TRBJ2-1,TRBD1,TGCAGCGTTGGGGGACAGGGCCACTACCCCTACAATGAGCAGTTCTTC,CSVGGQGHYPYNEQFF
TRBV11-2,many,TRBJ2-1,.,TGTGCCAGCAGCTTCGGGACCCAGTCCTACAATGAGCAGTTCTTC,CASSFGTQSYNEQFF
TRBV2,many,TRBJ2-5,.,TGTGCCAGCAGTGTAACAGCCCAAGAGACCCAGTACTTC,CASSVTAQETQYF
TRBV28,many,TRBJ2-7,.,TGTGCCAGCAGTGAGTCCGGGAGACCCTACGAGCAGTACTTC,CASSESGRPYEQYF
TRBV19,many,TRBJ2-1,TRBD2,TGTGCCAGTAGTTTGGGACTAGCGGGGGCGATACGCTCCTACAATGAGCAGTTCTTC,CASSLGLAGAIRSYNEQFF
TRBV29-1,many,TRBJ2-5,.,TGCAGCGGTGTTAGCGGCTGGGGGTTCAGAGAGACCCAGTACTTC,CSGVSGWGFRETQYF
TRBV2,many,TRBJ2-3,.,TGTGCCAGGGGAGACTCTAGCACAGATACGCAGTATTTT,CARGDSSTDTQYF
TRBV20-1,many,TRBJ2-7,TRBD1,TGCAGTGCTAGCGCGGCCGGGACAGCCTACGAGCAGTACTTC,CSASAAGTAYEQYF
TRBV20-1,.,TRBJ2-7,TRBD1,TGCAGTGCTAGGCCCGGACAGGGATTGACCTACGAGCAGTACTTC,CSARPGQGLTYEQYF
TRBV12-3/TRBV12-4,many,TRBJ1-5,.,TGTGCCAGCAGTTTACGGGACCAAAATCAGCCCCAGCATTTT,CASSLRDQNQPQHF
TRBV7-9,.,TRBJ2-1,.,TGTGCCAGCAGCCCGGCCACCGTGGGCAAAAACAATGAGCAGTTCTTC,CASSPATVGKNNEQFF
TRBV2,many,TRBJ2-3,TRBD2,TGTGCCACCACCCTGGGTAGCGGGAGGACAGATACGCAGTATTTT,CATTLGSGRTDTQYF
TRBV15,.,TRBJ2-1,TRBD1,TGTGCCACCAGCTTCGACAGGGCAGCCTACAATGAGCAGTTCTTC,CATSFDRAAYNEQFF
TRBV30,many,TRBJ1-4,.,TGTGCCGTTAGGACGGAGGAAAAACTGTTTTTT,CAVRTEEKLFF
TRBV18,many,TRBJ2-7,TRBD1,TGTGCCAGCTCGCCAGGACAGGGTTTCGAGCAGTACTTC,CASSPGQGFEQYF
TRBV5-1,many,TRBJ2-7,TRBD1,TGCGCCAGCAGCTTAGGGACAGGAGGAGTCGGCTACGAGCAGTACTTC,CASSLGTGGVGYEQYF
TRBV20-1,many,TRBJ2-1,.,TGCAGTGCTAGAGATGGGGACAAGGACTCCTACAATGAGCAGTTCTTC,CSARDGDKDSYNEQFF
TRBV12-3/TRBV12-4,.,TRBJ1-2,.,TGTGCCAGCAATAGGCTAATAGGAGACACCTTC,CASNRLIGDTF